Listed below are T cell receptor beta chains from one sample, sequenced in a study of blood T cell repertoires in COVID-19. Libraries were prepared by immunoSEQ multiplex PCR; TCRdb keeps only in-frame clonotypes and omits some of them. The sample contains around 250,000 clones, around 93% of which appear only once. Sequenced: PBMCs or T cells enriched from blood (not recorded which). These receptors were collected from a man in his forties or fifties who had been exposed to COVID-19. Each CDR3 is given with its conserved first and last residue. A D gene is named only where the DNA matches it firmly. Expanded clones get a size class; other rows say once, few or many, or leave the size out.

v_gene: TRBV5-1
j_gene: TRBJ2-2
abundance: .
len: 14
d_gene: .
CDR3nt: TGCGCCAGCAGCTTACAGGGTGACACCGGGGAGCTGTTTTTT
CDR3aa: CASSLQGDTGELFF

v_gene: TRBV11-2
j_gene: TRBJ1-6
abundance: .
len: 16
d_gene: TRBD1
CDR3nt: TGTGCCAGCAGCTTAAGTCGGAGACAGGGGCTTTCACCCCTCCACTTT
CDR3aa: CASSLSRRQGLSPLHF

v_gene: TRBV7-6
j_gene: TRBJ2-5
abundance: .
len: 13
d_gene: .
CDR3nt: TGTGCCAGCAGCTTAGCAAGAGGAGAGACCCAGTACTTC
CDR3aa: CASSLARGETQYF

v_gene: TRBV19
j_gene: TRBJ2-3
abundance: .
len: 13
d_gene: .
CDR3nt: TGTGCCAGTAGGACAGAGAGCACAGATACGCAGTATTTT
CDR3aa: CASRTESTDTQYF

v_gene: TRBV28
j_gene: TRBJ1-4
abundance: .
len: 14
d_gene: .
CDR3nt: TGTGCCAGCACCGAGGATTCAACTAATGAAAAACTGTTTTTT
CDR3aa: CASTEDSTNEKLFF

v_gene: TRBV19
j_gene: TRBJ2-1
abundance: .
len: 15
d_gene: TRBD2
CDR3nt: TGTGCCAGTAGTATATCGGGACTAGCGGCTAATGAGCAGTTCTTC
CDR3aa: CASSISGLAANEQFF

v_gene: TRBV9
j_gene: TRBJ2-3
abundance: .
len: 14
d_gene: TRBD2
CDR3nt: TGTGCCAGCAGCGTAGAACTAGCGGGAGATACGCAGTATTTT
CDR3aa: CASSVELAGDTQYF

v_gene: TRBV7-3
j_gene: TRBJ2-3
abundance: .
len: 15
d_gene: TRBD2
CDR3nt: TGTGCCAGCAGCTCCCTAGGGCGGGAGTCAGATACGCAGTATTTT
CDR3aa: CASSSLGRESDTQYF

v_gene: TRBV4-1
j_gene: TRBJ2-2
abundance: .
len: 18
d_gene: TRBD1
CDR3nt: TGCGCCAGCAGCCCCGCCGGGACAGGGGGTTTCGGGTTCGGGGAGCTGTTTTTT
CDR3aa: CASSPAGTGGFGFGELFF

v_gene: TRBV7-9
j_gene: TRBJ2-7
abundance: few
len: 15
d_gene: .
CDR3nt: TGTGCCAGCAGCTTTACCCAGGCGTCACGTGCCGAGCAGTACTTC
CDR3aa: CASSFTQASRAEQYF

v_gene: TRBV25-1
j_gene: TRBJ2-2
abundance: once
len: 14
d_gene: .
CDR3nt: TGTGCCAGCGGGGGAAACAGGGATACCGGGGAGCTGTTTTTT
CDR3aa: CASGGNRDTGELFF

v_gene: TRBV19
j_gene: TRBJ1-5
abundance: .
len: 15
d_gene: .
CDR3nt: TGTGCCAGTAGTATAGGGGGGAGGGGGTATCAGCCCCAGCATTTT
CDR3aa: CASSIGGRGYQPQHF

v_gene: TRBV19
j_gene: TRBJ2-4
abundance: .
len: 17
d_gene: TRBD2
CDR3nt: TGTGCCAGTAGTATATCCCCCTTAACTAGCGGGAGTTCCATTCAGTACTTC
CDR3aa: CASSISPLTSGSSIQYF

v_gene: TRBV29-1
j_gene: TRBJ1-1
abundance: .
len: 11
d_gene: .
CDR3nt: TGCAGCGTTGCAGGGTTCAAGGAAGCTTTCTTT
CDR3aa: CSVAGFKEAFF

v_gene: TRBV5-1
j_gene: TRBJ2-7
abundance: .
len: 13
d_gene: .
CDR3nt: TGCGCCAGCAGCTTGGATAGAGGTAACGAGCAGTACTTC
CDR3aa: CASSLDRGNEQYF

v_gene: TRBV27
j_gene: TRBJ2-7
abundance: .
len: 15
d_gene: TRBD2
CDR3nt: TGTGCCAGCAGTTTTGGACTAGCGGAGACCTACGAGCAGTACTTC
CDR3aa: CASSFGLAETYEQYF

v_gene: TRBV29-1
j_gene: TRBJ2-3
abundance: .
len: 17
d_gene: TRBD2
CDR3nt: TGCAGCGTTGAAGTGCCCTCACTAGCGGGAGAGGTTGGTACGCAGTATTTT
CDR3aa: CSVEVPSLAGEVGTQYF

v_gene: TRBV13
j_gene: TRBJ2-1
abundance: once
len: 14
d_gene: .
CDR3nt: TGTGCCAGCAGCTTAAAGCCCGGGGGAAATGAGCAGTTCTTC
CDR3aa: CASSLKPGGNEQFF

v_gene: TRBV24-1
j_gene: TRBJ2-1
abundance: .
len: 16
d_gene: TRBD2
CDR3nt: TGTGCCACCAGTGAGAGGAGTGCGGGAGGAAACAATGAGCAGTTCTTC
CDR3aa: CATSERSAGGNNEQFF

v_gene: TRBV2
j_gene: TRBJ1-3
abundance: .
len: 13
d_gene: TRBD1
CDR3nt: TGTGCCAAGACAGGGGGCCCTGGAAACACCATATATTTT
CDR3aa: CAKTGGPGNTIYF

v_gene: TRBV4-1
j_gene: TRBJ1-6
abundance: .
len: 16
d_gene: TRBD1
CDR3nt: TGCGCCAGCAGCCAAGAATTGGGACAGGGGTATTCACCCCTCCACTTT
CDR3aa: CASSQELGQGYSPLHF

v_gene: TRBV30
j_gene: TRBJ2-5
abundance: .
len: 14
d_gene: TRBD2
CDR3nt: TGTGCTTCAGGTGGGGCGCCGGGGGGAGAGACCCAGTACTTC
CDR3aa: CASGGAPGGETQYF

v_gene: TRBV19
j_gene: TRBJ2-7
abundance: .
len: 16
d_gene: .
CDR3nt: TGTGCCAGTAGTATATGGGCAGGGGCCCTAGTCTACGAGCAGTACTTC
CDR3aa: CASSIWAGALVYEQYF

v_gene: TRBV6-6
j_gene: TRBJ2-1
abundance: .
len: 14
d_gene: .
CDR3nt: TGTGCCAGCATTGAACGGGAGAAGAACAATGAGCAGTTCTTC
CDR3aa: CASIEREKNNEQFF

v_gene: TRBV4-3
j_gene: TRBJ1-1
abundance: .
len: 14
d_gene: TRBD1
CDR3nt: TGCGCCAGCAGCCAAACGGACAGGGGCACTGAAGCTTTCTTT
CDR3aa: CASSQTDRGTEAFF

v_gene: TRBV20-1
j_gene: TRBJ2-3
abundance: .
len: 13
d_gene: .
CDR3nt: TGCAGTGCTAGTCGAGAGTATGGAGATACGCAGTATTTT
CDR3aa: CSASREYGDTQYF

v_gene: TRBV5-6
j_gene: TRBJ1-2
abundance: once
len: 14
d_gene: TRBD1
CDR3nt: TGTGCCAGCAGCTGGGCCCCCGACAGGGGCGGCTACACCTTC
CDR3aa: CASSWAPDRGGYTF

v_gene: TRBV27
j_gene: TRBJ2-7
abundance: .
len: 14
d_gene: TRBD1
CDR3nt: TGTGCCAGCAGTTCCAGACAGGGAAGCTACGAGCAGTACTTC
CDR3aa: CASSSRQGSYEQYF

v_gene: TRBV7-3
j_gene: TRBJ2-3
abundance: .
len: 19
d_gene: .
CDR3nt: TGTGCCAGCAGCCGTACCAACAGGGTCGGGCCTTTTAGCACAGATACGCAGTATTTT
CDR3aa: CASSRTNRVGPFSTDTQYF

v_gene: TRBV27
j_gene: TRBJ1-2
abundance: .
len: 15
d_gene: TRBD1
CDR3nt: TGTGCCAGCAGTTTAATCCCAGGGGGCTATGATGGCTACACCTTC
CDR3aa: CASSLIPGGYDGYTF

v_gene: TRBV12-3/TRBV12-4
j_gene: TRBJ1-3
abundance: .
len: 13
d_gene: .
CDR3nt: TGTGCCACCACAGGGACCTCTGGAAACACCATATATTTT
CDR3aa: CATTGTSGNTIYF

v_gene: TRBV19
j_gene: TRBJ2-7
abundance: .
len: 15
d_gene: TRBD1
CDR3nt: TGTGCCAGTAGTATCTCTCAGGGGGACTCCTACGAGCAGTACTTC
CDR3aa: CASSISQGDSYEQYF

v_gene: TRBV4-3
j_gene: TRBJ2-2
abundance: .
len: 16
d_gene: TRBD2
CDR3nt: TGCGCCAGCAGCCCCAACGGGAGGGTCCGAACCGGGGAGCTGTTTTTT
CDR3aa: CASSPNGRVRTGELFF

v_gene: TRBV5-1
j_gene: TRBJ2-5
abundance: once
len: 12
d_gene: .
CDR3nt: TGCGCCAGCAGCCCCCAAGGGGACATATTGTACTTC
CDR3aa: CASSPQGDILYF

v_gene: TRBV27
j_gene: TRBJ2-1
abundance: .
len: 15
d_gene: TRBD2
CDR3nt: TGTGCCAGCAGTTCGCGAGGGACTAGGAAAAATGAGCAGTTCTTC
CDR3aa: CASSSRGTRKNEQFF

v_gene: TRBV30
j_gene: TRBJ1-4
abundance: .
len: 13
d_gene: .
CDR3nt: TGTGCCTGGAATCCCAGAACTAATGAAAAACTGTTTTTT
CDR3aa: CAWNPRTNEKLFF

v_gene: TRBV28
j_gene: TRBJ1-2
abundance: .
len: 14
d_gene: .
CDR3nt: TGTGCCAGCAGCAGACAGGCGCCCGTCTATGGCTACACCTTC
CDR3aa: CASSRQAPVYGYTF

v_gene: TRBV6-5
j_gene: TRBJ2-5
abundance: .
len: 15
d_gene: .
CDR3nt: TGTGCCAGCGGTTTCAAACCGGGACAAAAAGAGACCCAGTACTTC
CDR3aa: CASGFKPGQKETQYF

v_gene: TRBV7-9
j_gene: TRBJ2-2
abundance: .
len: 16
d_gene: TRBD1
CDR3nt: TGTGCCAGCACCCGGCGCTCGGACAGGGTCACCGGGGAGCTGTTTTTT
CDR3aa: CASTRRSDRVTGELFF

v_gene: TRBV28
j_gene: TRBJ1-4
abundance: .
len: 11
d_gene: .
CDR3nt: TGTGCCAGCAGCGTTAATGAAAAACTGTTTTTT
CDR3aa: CASSVNEKLFF

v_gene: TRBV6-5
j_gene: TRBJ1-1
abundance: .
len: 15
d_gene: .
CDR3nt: TGTGCCAGCAGTCACCTAACAGGAACCCTTACTGAAGCTTTCTTT
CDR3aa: CASSHLTGTLTEAFF

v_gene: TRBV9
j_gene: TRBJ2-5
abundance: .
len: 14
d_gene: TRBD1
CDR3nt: TGTGCCAGCAGCGGACAGGGGCCGGGGGAGACCCAGTACTTC
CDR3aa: CASSGQGPGETQYF

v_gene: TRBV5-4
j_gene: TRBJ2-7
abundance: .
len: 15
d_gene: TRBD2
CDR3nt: TGTGCCAGCAGCTTCATTGGGGTAGCGGGAGCCGAGCAGTACTTC
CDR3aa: CASSFIGVAGAEQYF

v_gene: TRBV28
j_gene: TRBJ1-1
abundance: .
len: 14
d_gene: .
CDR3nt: TGTGCCAGCAGTCCAAGGGGGGGTTGGACTGAAGCTTTCTTT
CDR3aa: CASSPRGGWTEAFF

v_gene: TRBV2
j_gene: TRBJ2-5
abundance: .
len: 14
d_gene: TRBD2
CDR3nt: TGTGCCAGCAGTCGGACTAGCGTCCAAGAGACCCAGTACTTC
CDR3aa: CASSRTSVQETQYF

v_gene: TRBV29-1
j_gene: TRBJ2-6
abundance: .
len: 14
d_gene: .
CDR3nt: TGCAGCGTTCGCGCTCCCTCTGGGGCCAACGTCCTGACTTTC
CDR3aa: CSVRAPSGANVLTF

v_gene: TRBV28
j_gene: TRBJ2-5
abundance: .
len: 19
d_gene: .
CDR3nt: TGTGCCAGCAGTTTACTTAGCTTGCACTCTTCAATCCCTCAAGAGACCCAGTACTTC
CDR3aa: CASSLLSLHSSIPQETQYF

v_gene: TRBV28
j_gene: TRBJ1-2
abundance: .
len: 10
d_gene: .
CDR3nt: TGTGCCAGCAGTTCCGTCGGCTACACCTTC
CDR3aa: CASSSVGYTF

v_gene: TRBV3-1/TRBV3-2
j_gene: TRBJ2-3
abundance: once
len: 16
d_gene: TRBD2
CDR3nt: TGTGCCAGCAGCCAAACTCGACTAGCGGGGACAGATACGCAGTATTTT
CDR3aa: CASSQTRLAGTDTQYF

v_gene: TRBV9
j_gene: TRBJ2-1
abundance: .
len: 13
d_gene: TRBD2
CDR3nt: TGTGCCAGCAGCGGCGGGACTATTAGTGAGCAGTTCTTC
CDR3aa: CASSGGTISEQFF

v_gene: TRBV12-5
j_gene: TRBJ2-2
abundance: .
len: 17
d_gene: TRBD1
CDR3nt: TGTGCTAGTGGTTCGGGCCGGACAGGGACGAACACCGGGGAGCTGTTTTTT
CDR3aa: CASGSGRTGTNTGELFF

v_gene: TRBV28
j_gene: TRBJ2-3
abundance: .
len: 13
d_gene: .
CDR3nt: TGTGCCAGCAGATCAGGGATCACAGATACGCAGTATTTT
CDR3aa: CASRSGITDTQYF

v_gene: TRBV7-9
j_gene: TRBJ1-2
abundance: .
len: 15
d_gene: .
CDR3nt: TGTGCCAGCAGCTTAGCGCATTCAGGCAACTATGGCTACACCTTC
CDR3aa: CASSLAHSGNYGYTF

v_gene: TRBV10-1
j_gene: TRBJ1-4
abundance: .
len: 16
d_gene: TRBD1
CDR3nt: TGCGCCAGCGTACCACAGGGGCAAGGAACTAATGAAAAACTGTTTTTT
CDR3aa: CASVPQGQGTNEKLFF

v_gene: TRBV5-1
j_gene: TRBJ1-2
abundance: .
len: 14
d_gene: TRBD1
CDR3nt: TGCGCCAGCAGCTGGCAGACAGGGGGTTACGGCTACACCTTC
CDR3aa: CASSWQTGGYGYTF